These 22 T cell receptor beta chains came from one sample sequenced in a study of memory CD4+ T cells and cytomegalovirus serostatus (dated by TCRdb to between 2017 and 2020). A FACSAria II was used to sort memory CD4+ T cells, defined as single viable CD3+CD4+CD8-CD45RO+ cells. The receptor library was made with the immunoSEQ multiplex PCR assay. This is the immuneACCESS table as TCRdb keeps it, with only in-frame sequences that have V and J called. A part of the clones is gone; compared with another copy, unresolved V genes explain less than half, and the rest is unexplained. This sample is represented by 35,000 to 50,000 clones; over 70% of them were singletons. The ten top clones hold around 0.5% of the sample. The sequenced sample was memory CD4+ T cells from blood. The origin of the receptors is an adult in good health and CMV-seronegative.

The chain carries TRBV18 and TRBJ2-5, with 8 bases lining up with TRBD1. This CDR3 comprises 17 residues. The V gene end was trimmed by 2 bases and the J gene end by 3 bases; junction bases not matched to a gene: 11. Germline loops: CDR1 KGHSH, CDR2 LQKENI. In DNA, the CDR3 is TGTGCCAGCTCACCAGCGGACAGGGCGGGTCGAAAAGAGACCCAGTACTTC. It yields the protein CASSPADRAGRKETQYF.

V and J are TRBV6-5 and TRBJ1-5, with D tentatively TRBD1 (6 bases). The CDR3 totals 15 residues. V was pared by 0 bases and J by 3 bases, with 9 bases between. From germline, CDR1 is MNHEY and CDR2 SVGAGI. CDR3: CASSYSTGSNQPQHF. In DNA form, the CDR3 reads TGTGCCAGCAGTTACTCGACAGGTTCCAATCAGCCCCAGCATTTT.

The gene calls are TRBV15 and TRBJ1-1; D ambiguous. The CDR3 extends over 14 amino acids. Germline CDR1 LNHNV, CDR2 YYDKDF (reference sequence). V was cut by 0 bases and J by 7 bases, with 12 bases left in between. CDR3 region: CATSRESVLNEAFF. The CDR3, as DNA: TGTGCCACCAGCAGAGAGTCTGTGTTAAATGAAGCTTTCTTT. The entire variable domain, with the rest obtained from reference TRBV15 and TRBJ1-1, is as follows: DAMVIQNPRYQVTQFGKPVTLSCSQTLNHNVMYWYQQKSSQAPKLLFHYYDKDFNNEADTPDNFQSRRPNTSFCFLDIRSPGLGDTAMYLCATSRESVLNEAFFGQGTRLTVV.

There are a few counts of this clone. V usage is TRBV19 and J usage is TRBJ1-1, with 9 positions matching TRBD1. The germline V gene encodes CDR1 LNHDA and CDR2 SQIVND (reference sequence). CDR3 size: 15 residues. The V and J ends lost 6 bases and 1 base, in that order; junction bases with no gene match: 6. In DNA, the CDR3 is TGTGCCAGTAGCAGGGACAGGGCCAAGAACACTGAAGCTTTCTTT. Encoded protein: CASSRDRAKNTEAFF.

This chain connects TRBV7-6 to TRBJ1-6; 9 bases fit TRBD1. This CDR3 is 14 amino acids long. The V gene end was trimmed by 5 bases and the J gene end by 14 bases; junction bases not matched to a gene: 10. Germline CDR1 reads SGHVS; CDR2 reads FNYEAQ. The CDR3 spells CASSLGTGSQALHF. Here the CDR3 DNA reads TGTGCCAGCAGCCTCGGGACAGGGAGTCAAGCCCTCCACTTT.

This chain joins TRBV7-2 and TRBJ2-2; possible D gene TRBD2, 5 bases. CDR3 length: 16 amino acids. Deletions cut 5 bases from V and 4 bases from J, with 17 bases between. The germline V gene has CDR1 SGHTA and CDR2 FQGNSA. The CDR3 nucleotides read TGTGCCAGCAGCATATCAAGCGGTTATGGCACCGGGGAGCTGTTTTTT. Protein: CASSISSGYGTGELFF.

The chain carries TRBV5-8 and TRBJ1-4; TRBD1 is a possible D gene (5 bases). This CDR3 region has 14 residues. With 4 bases removed from V and 7 bases from J, the gap between germline ends came to 14 bases. Germline-derived CDR1 and CDR2 are SGHTS and YDEGEE. The CDR3 here is CASSLVQGFEKLFF. The DNA for the CDR3 is TGTGCCAGCAGCCTGGTCCAGGGTTTTGAAAAACTGTTTTTT.

This clone was seen just once. The chain joins TRBV2 to TRBJ2-1; 7 nucleotides match TRBD1. The ends lost 6 bases at V and 4 bases at J; junction bases unmatched: 3. The CDR3 runs 13 residues. The germline gives CDR1 SNHLY, CDR2 FYNNEI. CDR3: CASRVRGYNEQFF. In DNA form, the CDR3 reads TGTGCCAGCAGGGTCAGGGGGTACAATGAGCAGTTCTTC.

The rearrangement uses TRBV29-1 and TRBJ1-2; D not resolved. Trimming left V 6 bases short and J 0 bases short, with 8 bases between. CDR1 and CDR2 from the germline V gene are SQVTM and ANQGSEA. This CDR3 contains 12 residues. The CDR3 here is CSVTTTNYGYTF. DNA of the CDR3: TGCAGCGTGACCACAACTAACTATGGCTACACCTTC.

The chain is built from TRBV19 and TRBJ2-2; D call uncertain. V lost 5 bases, J lost 4 bases, and 14 bases lay in between. The CDR3 is 15 amino acids. The V gene's germline CDR1 is LNHDA and CDR2 SQIVND (reference sequence). In DNA, the CDR3 is TGTGCCAGTAGTCCCCAATCCGGTGGCACCGGGGAGCTGTTTTTT. It is translated as CASSPQSGGTGELFF.

This clone was observed once. The chain combines TRBV6-4 with TRBJ2-1; a possible D gene is TRBD1 (5 bases). This CDR3 comprises 12 residues. V dropped 9 bases and J dropped 10 bases, with 16 bases sitting between them. CDR1 is MRHNA, CDR2 SNTAGT, per germline. The CDR3 sequence: CASSYQGGEQFF. The CDR3 region has the DNA TGTGCCAGTTCGTATCAGGGTGGGGAGCAGTTCTTC.

The chain is built from TRBV18 and TRBJ2-2, with D possibly matching TRBD1 (5 bases). Trimming stripped 3 bases from V and 0 bases from J, with 11 bases between. This CDR3 comprises 16 residues. Germline V gives CDR1 KGHSH, CDR2 LQKENI. As DNA, the CDR3 is TGTGCCAGCTCACCCAGGGTGGGCCCGAACACCGGGGAGCTGTTTTTT. Its translation is CASSPRVGPNTGELFF. Full variable domain (outside the CDR3, taken from reference TRBV18 and TRBJ2-2): NAGVMQNPRHLVRRRGQEARLRCSPMKGHSHVYWYRQLPEEGLKFMVYLQKENIIDESGMPKERFSAEFPKEGPSILRIQQVVRGDSAAYFCASSPRVGPNTGELFFGEGSRLTVL.

J is TRBJ2-5 and V is TRBV6-5, with 10 bases lining up with TRBD2. Per the germline V gene, CDR1 is MNHEY and CDR2 is SVGAGI. CDR3 length: 15 amino acids. V shed 6 bases and J 1 base; nucleotides not matched to a gene: 5. The CDR3 reads CASSLSGGLQETQYF. The CDR3 nucleotides are TGTGCCAGCAGCCTTAGCGGGGGGCTCCAAGAGACCCAGTACTTC.

The gene calls are TRBV11-2 and TRBJ1-2; D is possibly TRBD1 (5 bases). Between the trimmed V and J ends, which lost 1 base and 9 bases, there was a span of 15 bases. Germline V gives CDR1 SGHAT, CDR2 FQNNGV. The CDR3 loop spans 14 amino acids. CDR3 region: CASSLGRASGSYTF. As DNA, the CDR3 is TGTGCCAGCAGCTTAGGCAGGGCGAGCGGCAGCTACACCTTC.

The sample holds one count of this clone. The V call is TRBV13, the J call TRBJ2-7; a possible D gene is TRBD2 (6 bases). CDR3 length: 16 amino acids. Germline CDR1 PRHDT, CDR2 FYEKMQ (reference sequence). Trimming stripped 5 bases from V and 2 bases from J, with 19 bases between. The CDR3 DNA sequence: TGTGCCAGCAGCCCCCCTCTGGGGGGTGGTACCTACGAGCAGTACTTC. Encoded protein: CASSPPLGGGTYEQYF. The full variable domain, with the rest looked up from reference TRBV13 and TRBJ2-7, is AAGVIQSPRHLIKEKRETATLKCYPIPRHDTVYWYQQGPGQDPQFLISFYEKMQSDKGSIPDRFSAQQFSDYHSELNMSSLELGDSALYFCASSPPLGGGTYEQYFGPGTRLTVT.

CDR3 DNA sequence: TGTGCCAGCGGGACAGTCGGGGAGCTGTTTTTT. Translating it yields CASGTVGELFF. The chain links TRBV28 to TRBJ2-2; 7 bases match TRBD1. Germline-derived CDR1 and CDR2 are MDHEN and SYDVKM. The CDR3 runs 11 residues. Trimming at V came to 8 bases and at J to 7 bases, leaving 1 base not matched to a gene.

The rearrangement links TRBV30 to TRBJ2-2; a possible D gene is TRBD1 (6 bases). CDR1 and CDR2 (germline): GTSNPN, SVGIG (reference sequence). Trimming left V 4 bases short and J 4 bases short, with 16 bases between. CDR3 length: 15 residues. The CDR3 is CAWKRSGAVTGELFF. The CDR3 nucleotides read TGTGCCTGGAAGAGGTCAGGGGCTGTCACCGGGGAGCTGTTTTTT.

The rearrangement uses TRBV2 and TRBJ2-3; 8 positions match TRBD1. Trimming cost V 5 bases and J 5 bases; bases outside gene matches: 6. The CDR3 covers 14 residues. Germline CDR1 SNHLY, CDR2 FYNNEI. The chain's CDR3 is CASSPQGEEDTQYF. The CDR3 nucleotides read TGTGCCAGCAGTCCACAGGGGGAGGAAGATACGCAGTATTTT.

The V call is TRBV5-4, the J call TRBJ2-7, with TRBD1 matching over 9 bases. This CDR3 contains 15 residues. The junction had 6 bases not matched to a gene; V was cut back by 4 bases and J by 1 base. The germline gives CDR1 SGHNT, CDR2 YYREEE (reference sequence). The CDR3 nucleotides are TGTGCCAGCAGCATACCGGACAGGGGTTCCTACGAGCAGTACTTC. The encoded protein is CASSIPDRGSYEQYF.

The chain has TRBV5-4 and TRBJ2-7, with D possibly called TRBD1 or TRBD2 (5 bases each). Germline CDR1 SGHNT, CDR2 YYREEE (reference sequence). The CDR3 has 15 amino acids. Trimming took off 0 bases at V and 2 bases at J, with 12 bases between the two ends. The CDR3 DNA reads TGTGCCAGCAGCTTGGGTGGGGGTCCGACCTACGAGCAGTACTTC. Translating it yields CASSLGGGPTYEQYF.

The chain is built from TRBV18 and TRBJ2-7; 12 bases are a match to TRBD1. Per the germline V gene, CDR1 is KGHSH and CDR2 is LQKENI. After removal of 5 bases from V and 6 bases from J, the junction contained 8 bases not matched to a gene. The CDR3 loop spans 15 amino acids. The CDR3 DNA is TGTGCCAGCTCAGCTATGGGACAGGGGGCTTCCGAGCAGTACTTC. This gives the protein CASSAMGQGASEQYF. Complete variable domain (other parts from reference TRBV18 and TRBJ2-7): NAGVMQNPRHLVRRRGQEARLRCSPMKGHSHVYWYRQLPEEGLKFMVYLQKENIIDESGMPKERFSAEFPKEGPSILRIQQVVRGDSAAYFCASSAMGQGASEQYFGPGTRLTVT.

The V gene is TRBV7-3, the J gene TRBJ2-2; TRBD1 matches 7 bases. The length of the CDR3 is 16 residues. The J segment lost 6 bases and the V segment lost 5 bases, leaving 12 bases of the junction unmatched. Germline CDR1 SGHTA, CDR2 FQGTGA. The CDR3 DNA sequence: TGTGCCAGCAGCCCTGGGCGACAGGGCGGCGCCGGGGAGCTGTTTTTT. Encoded protein: CASSPGRQGGAGELFF.